This T cell receptor beta chain was profiled in a study of beta chain features in type 1 diabetes. This clone was observed a handful of times. CDR1 and CDR2 (germline): LNHNV, YYDKDF (reference sequence). This CDR3 comprises 15 residues. V lost 2 bases, J lost 5 bases, and 15 bases lay in between. Sequenced material consisted of expressed TCRB transcripts (all of the isolated RNA was reverse transcribed). This table comes from immunoSEQ multiplex PCR, and its TCRdb copy is limited to in-frame clones, with some not included. The sample contains about 370,000 clones, approximately 16% of which appear only once.

The clonotype comes from a woman younger than 35 in good health. This chain connects TRBV15 to TRBJ1-2; D remains ambiguous. The material sequenced was naive CD4+ T cells from blood. CDR3: CATSRLQAGKYGYTF. CDR3 DNA: TGTGCCACCAGCAGATTGCAGGCGGGAAAATATGGCTACACCTTC.